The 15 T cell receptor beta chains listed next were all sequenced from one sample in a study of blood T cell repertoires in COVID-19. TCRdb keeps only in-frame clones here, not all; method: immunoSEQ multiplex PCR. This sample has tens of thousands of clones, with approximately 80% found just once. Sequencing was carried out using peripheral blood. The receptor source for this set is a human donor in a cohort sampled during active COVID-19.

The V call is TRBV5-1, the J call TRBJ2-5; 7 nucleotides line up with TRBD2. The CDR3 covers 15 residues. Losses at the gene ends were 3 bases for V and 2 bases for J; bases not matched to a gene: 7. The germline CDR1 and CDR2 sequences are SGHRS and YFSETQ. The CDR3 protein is CASSSLAALQETQYF. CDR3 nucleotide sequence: TGCGCCAGCAGCTCCCTAGCGGCCTTACAAGAGACCCAGTACTTC.

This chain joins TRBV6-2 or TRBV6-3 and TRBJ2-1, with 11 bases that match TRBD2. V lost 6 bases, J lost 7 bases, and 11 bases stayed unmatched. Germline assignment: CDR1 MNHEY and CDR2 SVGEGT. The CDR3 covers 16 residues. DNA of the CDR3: TGTGCCAGCAGCTCCCTTAGCGGGGGGGCCGGGAATGAGCAGTTCTTC. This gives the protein CASSSLSGGAGNEQFF.

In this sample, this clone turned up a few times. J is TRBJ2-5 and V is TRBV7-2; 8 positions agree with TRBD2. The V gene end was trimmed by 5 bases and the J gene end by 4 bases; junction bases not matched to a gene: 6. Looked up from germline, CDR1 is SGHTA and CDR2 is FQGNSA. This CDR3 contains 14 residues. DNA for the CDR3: TGTGCCAGCAGCCGTAGCGGGAATTCAGAGACCCAGTACTTC. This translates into CASSRSGNSETQYF.

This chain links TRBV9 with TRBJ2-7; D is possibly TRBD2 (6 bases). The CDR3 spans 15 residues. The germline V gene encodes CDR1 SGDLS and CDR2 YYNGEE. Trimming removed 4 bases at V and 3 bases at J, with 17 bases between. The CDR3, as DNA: TGTGCCAGCAGCCTGAAGGAGGGGCCCAACTACGAGCAGTACTTC. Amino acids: CASSLKEGPNYEQYF. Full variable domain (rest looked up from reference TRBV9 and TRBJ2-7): DSGVTQTPKHLITATGQRVTLRCSPRSGDLSVYWYQQSLDQGLQFLIQYYNGEERAKGNILERFSAQQFPDLHSELNLSSLELGDSALYFCASSLKEGPNYEQYFGPGTRLTVT.

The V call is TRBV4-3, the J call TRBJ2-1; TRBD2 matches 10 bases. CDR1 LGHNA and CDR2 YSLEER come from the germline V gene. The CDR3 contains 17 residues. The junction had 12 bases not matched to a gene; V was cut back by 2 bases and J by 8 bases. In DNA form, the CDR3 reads TGCGCCAGCAGCCAATTCGGGGCTAGCGGGGGCAGCGATGAGCAGTTCTTC. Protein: CASSQFGASGGSDEQFF.

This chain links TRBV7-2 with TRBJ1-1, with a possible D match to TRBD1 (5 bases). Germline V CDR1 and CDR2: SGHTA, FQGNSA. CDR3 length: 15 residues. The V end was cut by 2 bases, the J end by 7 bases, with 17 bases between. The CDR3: CASSLTPTASSEAFF. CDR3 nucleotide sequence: TGTGCCAGCAGCTTAACCCCGACAGCGAGCAGTGAAGCTTTCTTT.

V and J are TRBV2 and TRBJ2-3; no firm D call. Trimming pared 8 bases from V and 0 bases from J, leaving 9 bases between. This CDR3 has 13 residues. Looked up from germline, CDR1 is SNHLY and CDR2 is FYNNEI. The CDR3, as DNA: TGTGCCAGCCAGGATTTGAGCACAGATACGCAGTATTTT. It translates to CASQDLSTDTQYF.

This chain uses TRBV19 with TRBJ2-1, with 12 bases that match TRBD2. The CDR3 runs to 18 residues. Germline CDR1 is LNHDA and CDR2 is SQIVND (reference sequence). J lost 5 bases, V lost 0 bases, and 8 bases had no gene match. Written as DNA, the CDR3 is TGTGCCAGTAGTATAGACCGGACTAGCGGGGTTCCAAACAATGAGCAGTTCTTC. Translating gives CASSIDRTSGVPNNEQFF.

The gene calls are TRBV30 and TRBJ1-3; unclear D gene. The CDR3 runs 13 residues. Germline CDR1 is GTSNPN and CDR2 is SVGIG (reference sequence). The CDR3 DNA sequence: TGTGGAGGCACCGGGTTCTCTGGAAACACCATATATTTT. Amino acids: CGGTGFSGNTIYF. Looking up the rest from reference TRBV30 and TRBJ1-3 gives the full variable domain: SQTIHQWPATLVQPVGSPLSLECTVEGTSNPNLYWYRQAAGRGLQLLFYSVGIGQISSEVPQNLSASRPQDRQFILSSKKLLLSDSGFYLCGGTGFSGNTIYFGEGSWLTVV.

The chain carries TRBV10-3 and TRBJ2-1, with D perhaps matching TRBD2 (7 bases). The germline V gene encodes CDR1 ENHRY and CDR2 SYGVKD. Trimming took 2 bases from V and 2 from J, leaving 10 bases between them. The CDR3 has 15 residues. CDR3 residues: CAISEPGGPYNEQFF. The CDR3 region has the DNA TGTGCCATCAGTGAGCCGGGGGGCCCCTACAATGAGCAGTTCTTC.

CDR3 nucleotide sequence: TGCGCCAGCAGCCCTACAGGGGGCTACGAGCAGTACGTC. It yields the protein CASSPTGGYEQYV. The chain carries TRBV5-1 and TRBJ2-7; TRBD1 matches 8 bases. The CDR3 contains 13 residues. Germline lookup yields CDR1 SGHRS and CDR2 YFSETQ. J lost 3 bases, V lost 4 bases, and 3 bases had no gene match.

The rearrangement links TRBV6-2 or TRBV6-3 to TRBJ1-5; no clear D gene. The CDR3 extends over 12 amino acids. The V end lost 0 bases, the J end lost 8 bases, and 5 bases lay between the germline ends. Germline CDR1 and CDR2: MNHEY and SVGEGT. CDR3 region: CASSYSHEPQHF. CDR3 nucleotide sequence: TGTGCCAGCAGTTACTCCCATGAGCCCCAGCATTTT.

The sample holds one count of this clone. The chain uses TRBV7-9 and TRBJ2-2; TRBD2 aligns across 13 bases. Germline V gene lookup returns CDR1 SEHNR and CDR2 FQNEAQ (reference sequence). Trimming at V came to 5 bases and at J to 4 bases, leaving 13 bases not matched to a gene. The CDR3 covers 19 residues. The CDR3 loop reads CASSIRSGLAGPFTGELFF. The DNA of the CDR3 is TGTGCCAGCAGCATACGATCGGGACTAGCGGGACCCTTCACCGGGGAGCTGTTTTTT.

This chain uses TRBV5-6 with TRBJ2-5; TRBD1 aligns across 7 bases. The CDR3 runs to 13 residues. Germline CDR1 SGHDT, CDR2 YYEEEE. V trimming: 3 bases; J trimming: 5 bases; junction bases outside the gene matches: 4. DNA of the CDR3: TGTGCCAGCAGCTACCCGACAGGGGAGACCCAGTACTTC. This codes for CASSYPTGETQYF. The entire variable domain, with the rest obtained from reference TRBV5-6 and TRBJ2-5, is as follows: DAGVTQSPTHLIKTRGQQVTLRCSPKSGHDTVSWYQQALGQGPQFIFQYYEEEERQRGNFPDRFSGHQFPNYSSELNVNALLLGDSALYLCASSYPTGETQYFGPGTRLLVL.

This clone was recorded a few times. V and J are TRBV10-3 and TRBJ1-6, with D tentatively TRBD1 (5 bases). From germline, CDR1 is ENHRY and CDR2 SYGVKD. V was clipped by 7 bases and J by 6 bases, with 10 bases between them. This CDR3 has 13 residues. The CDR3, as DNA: TGTGCCATCACCCAGGGAAGTAATTCACCCCTCCACTTT. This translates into CAITQGSNSPLHF.